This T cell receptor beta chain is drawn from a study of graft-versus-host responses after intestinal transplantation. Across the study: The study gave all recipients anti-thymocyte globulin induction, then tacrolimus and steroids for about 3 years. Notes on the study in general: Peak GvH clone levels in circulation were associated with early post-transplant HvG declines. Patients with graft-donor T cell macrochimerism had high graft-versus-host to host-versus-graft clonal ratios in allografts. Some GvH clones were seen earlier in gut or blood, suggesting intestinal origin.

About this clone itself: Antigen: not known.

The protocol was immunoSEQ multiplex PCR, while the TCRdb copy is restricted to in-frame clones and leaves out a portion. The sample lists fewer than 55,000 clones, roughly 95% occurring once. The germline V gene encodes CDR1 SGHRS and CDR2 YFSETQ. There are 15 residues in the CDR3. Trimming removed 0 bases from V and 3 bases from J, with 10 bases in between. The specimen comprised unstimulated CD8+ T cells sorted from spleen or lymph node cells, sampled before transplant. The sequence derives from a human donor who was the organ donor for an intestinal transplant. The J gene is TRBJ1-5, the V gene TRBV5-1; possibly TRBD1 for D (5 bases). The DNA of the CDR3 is TGCGCCAGCAGCTTGGATCCAGGGTCCAATCAGCCCCAGCATTTT. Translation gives CASSLDPGSNQPQHF.